This T cell receptor beta chain was sequenced for a study of OX40 agonist ivuxolimab in advanced cancers. Across the whole study: Earlier anti-PD-1, anti-PD-L1 or anti-CTLA-4 therapy was permitted; under 50% had received some.

Here immunoSEQ multiplex PCR was the method, and the copy in TCRdb shows in-frame clones only, minus some. The table lists fewer than 85,000 clones, roughly 90% of them singletons. CDR3 length equals 14 residues. With V trimmed by 6 bases and J by 8 bases, 6 bases remained unmatched. From germline, CDR1 is LNHDA and CDR2 SQIVND (reference sequence). Whole-study findings and limits: The work left the antigen specificity of expanded peripheral T cells undetermined.

Drawing of blood for sampling happened at baseline, at cycle 4 day 1, and at cycle 7 day 1. On this clone: Its antigen remains unknown.

The chain combines TRBV19 with TRBJ2-4; the match to TRBD1 covers 11 bases. The sequence came from an adult with an advanced solid tumor such as melanoma, head and neck, liver or kidney cancer. This specimen was CD4+ or CD8+ T cells sorted from blood, taken in a trial of the OX40 agonist ivuxolimab. In nucleotides, the CDR3 is TGTGCCAGTAGATTTAGGGGACAGGGGGACATTCAGTACTTC. Translated: CASRFRGQGDIQYF.